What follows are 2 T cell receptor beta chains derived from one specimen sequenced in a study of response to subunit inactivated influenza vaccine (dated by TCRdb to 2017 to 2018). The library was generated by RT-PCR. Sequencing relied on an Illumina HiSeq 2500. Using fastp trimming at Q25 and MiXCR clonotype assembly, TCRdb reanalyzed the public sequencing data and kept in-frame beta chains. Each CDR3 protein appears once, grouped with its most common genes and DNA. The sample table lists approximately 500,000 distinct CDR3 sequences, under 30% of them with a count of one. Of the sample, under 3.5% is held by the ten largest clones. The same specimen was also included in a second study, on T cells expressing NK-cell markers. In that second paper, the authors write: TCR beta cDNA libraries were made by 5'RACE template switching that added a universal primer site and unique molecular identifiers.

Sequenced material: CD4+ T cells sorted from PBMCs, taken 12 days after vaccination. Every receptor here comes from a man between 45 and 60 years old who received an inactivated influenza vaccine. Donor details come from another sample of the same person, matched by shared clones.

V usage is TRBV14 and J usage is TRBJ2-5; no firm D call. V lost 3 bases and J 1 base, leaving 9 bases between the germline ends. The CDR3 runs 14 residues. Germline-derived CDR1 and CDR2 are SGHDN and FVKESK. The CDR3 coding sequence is TGTGCCAGCAGCCATCTTTCTCTCCAAGAGACCCAGTACTTC. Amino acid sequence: CASSHLSLQETQYF.

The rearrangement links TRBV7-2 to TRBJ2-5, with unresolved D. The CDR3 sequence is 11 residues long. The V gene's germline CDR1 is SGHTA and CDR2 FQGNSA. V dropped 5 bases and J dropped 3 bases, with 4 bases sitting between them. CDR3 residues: CASSAKETQYF. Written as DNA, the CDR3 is TGTGCCAGCAGCGCTAAAGAGACCCAGTACTTC.